What follows are 14 T cell receptor beta chains derived from one specimen sequenced in a study of blood T cell repertoires in COVID-19. Libraries were prepared by immunoSEQ multiplex PCR; TCRdb keeps only in-frame clonotypes and omits some of them. The sample consists of around 250,000 clones, approximately 88% of them appearing once. Sequences were obtained from PBMCs or T cells enriched from blood (not recorded which). The source is a middle-aged woman who had been exposed to COVID-19.

As to this clone: Other DNA sequences of this sample code for an identical CDR3. The chain employs TRBV2 and TRBJ1-2; perhaps TRBD1 as D (5 bases). V lost 1 base, J lost 4 bases, and 7 bases lay in between. Germline CDR1 and CDR2: SNHLY and FYNNEI. CDR3 size: 13 residues. The CDR3 is CASSEGQIYGYTF. CDR3 DNA sequence: TGTGCCAGCAGTGAAGGACAGATCTATGGCTACACCTTC.

The chain combines TRBV11-2 with TRBJ1-6, with D uncertain. CDR1 SGHAT and CDR2 FQNNGV come from the germline V gene. V was pared by 3 bases and J by 8 bases, with 8 bases between. The CDR3 runs to 13 residues. The CDR3 region is CASSFDNYSPLHF. As DNA, the CDR3 is TGTGCCAGCAGCTTTGATAACTATTCACCCCTCCACTTT.

This chain joins TRBV25-1 and TRBJ2-5; D uncertain. There are 14 residues in the CDR3. V was shortened by 1 base and J by 3 bases, with 9 bases between the two germline ends. Germline assignment: CDR1 MGHDK and CDR2 SYGVNS. CDR3 sequence (DNA): TGTGCCAGCAGTGAATCCCCAAGCAAAGAGACCCAGTACTTC. Its translation is CASSESPSKETQYF. Filled out from reference TRBV25-1 and TRBJ2-5, the complete variable domain reads EADIYQTPRYLVIGTGKKITLECSQTMGHDKMYWYQQDPGMELHLIHYSYGVNSTEKGDLSSESTVSRIRTEHFPLTLESARPSHTSQYLCASSESPSKETQYFGPGTRLLVL.

V usage is TRBV15 and J usage is TRBJ2-5; D is unclear. V was pared by 0 bases and J by 3 bases, with 8 bases between. Looked up from germline, CDR1 is LNHNV and CDR2 is YYDKDF (reference sequence). CDR3 length equals 14 residues. The CDR3 region has the DNA TGTGCCACCAGCAGAGATCTCCAGGAAGAGACCCAGTACTTC. Protein product: CATSRDLQEETQYF.

This sequence joins TRBV3-1 (or the pseudogene TRBV3-2) and TRBJ2-5; 7 bases are a match to TRBD2. V lost 0 bases, J lost 5 bases, and 9 bases stayed unmatched. The germline CDR1 and CDR2 sequences are LGHDT and YNNKEL (reference sequence). The CDR3 loop spans 16 amino acids. Written as DNA, the CDR3 is TGTGCCAGCAGCCAAGATCGTGGACTAGATAAGGAGACCCAGTACTTC. This encodes CASSQDRGLDKETQYF.

V gene TRBV30 combines with J gene TRBJ2-3; a possible D gene is TRBD1 (5 bases). V lost 2 bases, J lost 1 base, and 10 bases lay in between. The length of the CDR3 is 14 residues. Germline CDR1 and CDR2: GTSNPN and SVGIG (reference sequence). As DNA, the CDR3 is TGTGCCTGGAGTAGGGGCCTGGGCACAGATACGCAGTATTTT. As protein: CAWSRGLGTDTQYF. The full variable domain, in which reference TRBV30 and TRBJ2-3 provide the parts outside the CDR3, is SQTIHQWPATLVQPVGSPLSLECTVEGTSNPNLYWYRQAAGRGLQLLFYSVGIGQISSEVPQNLSASRPQDRQFILSSKKLLLSDSGFYLCAWSRGLGTDTQYFGPGTRLTVL.

V gene TRBV14 combines with J gene TRBJ2-1, with 9 nucleotides matching TRBD2. Germline values: CDR1 SGHDN, CDR2 FVKESK. This CDR3 contains 15 residues. J lost 10 bases, V lost 1 base, and 8 bases had no gene match. The CDR3 DNA follows: TGTGCCAGCAGCCAAGCGCGGGGGGGGCTGGTCGAGCAGTTCTTC. Protein product: CASSQARGGLVEQFF.

Worth noting for this clone: A junction boundary mismatches the germline segment, possibly from a read error. This sequence joins TRBV5-1 and TRBJ2-1, with 7 bases identical to TRBD2. CDR3 size: 14 residues. CDR1 is SGHRS, CDR2 YFSETQ, per germline. The CDR3 loop reads CASSSSSGYNEQFF. CDR3 nucleotide sequence: TGTGCCAGCAGCTCTAGTAGCGGGTACAATGAGCAGTTCTTC.

The J gene is TRBJ2-2, the V gene TRBV7-9; 9 nucleotides align to TRBD1. The CDR3 is made up of 15 amino acids. From germline, CDR1 is SEHNR and CDR2 FQNEAQ (reference sequence). Losses at the gene ends were 7 bases for V and 5 bases for J; bases not matched to a gene: 8. CDR3 coding DNA: TGTGCCAGCAACATAGGGGACAGGGAGACCGGGGAGCTGTTTTTT. Translating gives CASNIGDRETGELFF.

The chain is built from TRBV24-1 and TRBJ2-5, with D uncertain. Germline V gives CDR1 KGHDR, CDR2 SFDVKD. The germline V and J ends were trimmed by 3 bases and 4 bases, with 11 bases remaining between them. This CDR3 is 14 amino acids long. The CDR3 DNA is TGTGCCACCAGTGATGTGAACAGCCCAGAGACCCAGTACTTC. It codes for CATSDVNSPETQYF.

The chain employs TRBV7-3 and TRBJ2-1, with D possibly TRBD2 on 5 matching bases. Germline V CDR1 and CDR2: SGHTA, FQGTGA. Trimming took 2 bases from V and 5 from J, leaving 13 bases between them. This CDR3 region has 15 residues. CDR3 in amino acids: CASSLDSGFDNEQFF. CDR3 in DNA: TGTGCCAGCAGCTTAGATTCGGGGTTTGACAATGAGCAGTTCTTC.

The V gene is TRBV4-2, the J gene TRBJ2-1; a weak D match, TRBD2 (6 bases). Germline lookup yields CDR1 LGHNA and CDR2 YNFKEQ. Deletions cut 3 bases from V and 9 bases from J, with 21 bases between. The CDR3 extends over 16 amino acids. The CDR3 bases are TGTGCCAGCAGCCAGACGTACAGCGGAGGGAGGAGTGAGCAGTTCTTC. Amino acids: CASSQTYSGGRSEQFF.

In this sample, this clone turned up a few times. This chain connects TRBV6-5 to TRBJ2-1; D ambiguous. CDR1 and CDR2 (germline): MNHEY, SVGAGI. CDR3 length: 13 amino acids. V dropped 0 bases and J dropped 10 bases, with 10 bases sitting between them. CDR3 bases: TGTGCCAGCAGTTACTCGAGAGGCACCGAGCAGTTCTTC. It is translated as CASSYSRGTEQFF.

The rearrangement uses TRBV12-3 or TRBV12-4 and TRBJ1-2; D may be TRBD1 (5 bases). The CDR3 length is 13 residues. V lost 5 bases, J lost 8 bases, and 15 bases lay in between. The CDR3 DNA is TGTGCCAGCAGTCTACAGGTGCCTGGAGGCTACACCTTC. It specifies CASSLQVPGGYTF.